This T cell receptor (beta chain) emerged from a study of CD8+ T cells in alopecia areata. Study overall: Treated patients were given oral tofacitinib, which was dosed at 5 to 10 mg twice daily.

Treatment here: oral pan-JAK inhibitor, 5-10 mg twice daily. The sequencing template was cDNA reverse transcribed from extracted RNA. This table comes from immunoSEQ multiplex PCR, and its TCRdb copy is limited to in-frame clones, with some not included. This sample has over 95,000 clones, with around 60% found just once. Germline V CDR1 and CDR2: SNHLY, FYNNEI. The CDR3 sequence is 15 residues long. V was shortened by 3 bases and J by 3 bases, with 14 bases between the two germline ends. This sequence joins TRBV2 and TRBJ1-1; TRBD1 might be the D (6 bases). The sequence was obtained from a human donor with alopecia areata. The sequencing used CD8+ T cells sorted from blood, collected at week 4, from a patient treated with tofacitinib. The CDR3 coding sequence is TGTGCCAGCAGTGAGGAAAGGGCAGGGGACACTGAAGCTTTCTTT. Protein product: CASSEERAGDTEAFF.